The subject of this entry is one T cell receptor (beta chain). Its antigen remains unidentified. The sample comes from a study of T cell responses to AZD1222 COVID-19 vaccine. Study outcomes and limitations: It should be noted that donors were predominantly white British and more often female, and clonal diversity was possibly underestimated.

Repertoires were generated with immunoSEQ multiplex PCR, while TCRdb's copy carries only in-frame clones and drops some. The sample contains under 200,000 clones, 70% to 90% of which appear only once. The CDR3 totals 13 residues. Trimming took off 0 bases at V and 3 bases at J, with 4 bases between the two ends. CDR1 SGHRS and CDR2 YFSETQ come from the germline V gene. Source: peripheral blood, taken 28 days after the second AZD1222 dose. The chain is built from TRBV5-1 and TRBJ2-1, with D hard to call. The origin of this receptor is an adult who received the AZD1222 COVID-19 vaccine. The CDR3 DNA reads TGCGCCAGCAGCTTGGCTCTCTACAATGAGCAGTTCTTC. As protein: CASSLALYNEQFF. Supplemented by reference TRBV5-1 and TRBJ2-1, the full variable domain reads KAGVTQTPRYLIKTRGQQVTLSCSPISGHRSVSWYQQTPGQGLQFLFEYFSETQRNKGNFPGRFSGRQFSNSRSEMNVSTLELGDSALYLCASSLALYNEQFFGPGTRLTVL.